Presented here are 28 T cell receptor beta chains from one specimen sequenced in a study of graft-versus-host responses after intestinal transplantation (TCRdb year 2021). Reading the label with the study, this specimen's time point is: cells obtained before transplantation from donor or recipient. These receptors' antigens are unknown. Library method: the immunoSEQ multiplex PCR assay. This immuneACCESS table, as held by TCRdb, lists in-frame sequences with V and J called but not all clones. Of the missing ones, under half trace to an unresolved V gene in checked studies; the others have no known cause. This sample holds more than 60,000 clones; about 90% were observed only once. The ten largest clones capture about 1.3% of the sample. The material sequenced was unstimulated CD8+ T cells sorted from spleen or lymph node cells, taken before intestinal transplant. These TCRs come from a human donor who received an intestinal transplant.

This rearrangement joins TRBV19 to TRBJ1-5; 7 bases fit TRBD1. J was trimmed by 6 bases and V by 7 bases; bases with no gene match: 9. CDR1 and CDR2 from the germline V gene are LNHDA and SQIVND (reference sequence). The CDR3 consists of 14 residues. The CDR3 DNA is TGTGCCAGTACGCAACAGGGGCCGGTTCAGCCCCAGCATTTT. Translating it yields CASTQQGPVQPQHF.

The rearrangement uses TRBV7-6 and TRBJ2-7; 10 bases match TRBD2. V dropped 1 base and J dropped 7; count of bases not matched to a gene: 10. Germline-derived CDR1 and CDR2 are SGHVS and FNYEAQ. The CDR3 totals 16 residues. Written as DNA, the CDR3 is TGTGCCAGCAGCTTAGGGCTGAGCGGGGGGGCCGGAGAGCAGTACTTC. This sequence encodes CASSLGLSGGAGEQYF.

CDR3 coding DNA: TGCGCCAGCAGCCAAGGGCAGGTCCAGACAGGGGCTTATTCACCCCTCCACTTT. As protein: CASSQGQVQTGAYSPLHF. This sequence joins TRBV4-1 and TRBJ1-6; 8 positions agree with TRBD1. This CDR3 has 18 residues. Germline CDR1 MGHRA, CDR2 YSYEKL. The V and J ends lost 1 base and 8 bases, in that order; junction bases with no gene match: 13.

V is TRBV9 and J is TRBJ2-7, with 9 bases identical to TRBD2. This CDR3 contains 17 residues. Trimming at V came to 0 bases and at J to 2 bases, leaving 9 bases not matched to a gene. Per germline, CDR1 SGDLS and CDR2 YYNGEE. CDR3 sequence: CASSVAAGTSSPYEQYF. The DNA of the CDR3 is TGTGCCAGCAGCGTAGCCGCCGGGACTAGCAGCCCCTACGAGCAGTACTTC.

This sequence joins TRBV7-9 and TRBJ2-4; D is perhaps TRBD1 (5 bases). Germline CDR1 and CDR2: SEHNR and FQNEAQ (reference sequence). The germline V and J ends were trimmed by 5 bases and 6 bases, with 14 bases remaining between them. The CDR3 totals 14 residues. The CDR3 is CASSPTGLPNIQYF. The CDR3 nucleotides are TGTGCCAGCAGCCCCACAGGCCTTCCAAACATTCAGTACTTC.

The CDR3 region has the DNA TGTGCCAGCAGCCCTCCTACAGCGGGGCCCTACTACGAGCAGTACTTC. It is translated as CASSPPTAGPYYEQYF. V usage is TRBV9 and J usage is TRBJ2-5; 7 nucleotides line up with TRBD2. The DNA end lines up better with TRBJ2-7; the J call may be wrong. Germline-derived CDR1 and CDR2 are SGDLS and YYNGEE. The CDR3 length is 16 residues.

The chain carries TRBV29-1 and TRBJ1-1, with a tentative D call TRBD1 (5 bases). The V end lost 7 bases, the J end lost 0 bases, and 12 bases lay between the germline ends. This CDR3 contains 13 residues. CDR1 is SQVTM, CDR2 ANQGSEA, per germline. The CDR3 region has the DNA TGCAGCGGGGGGGGTCTAGTGAACACTGAAGCTTTCTTT. As protein: CSGGGLVNTEAFF.

This rearrangement joins TRBV2 to TRBJ2-1; TRBD2 matches at 12 bases. The germline CDR1 and CDR2 sequences are SNHLY and FYNNEI. The CDR3 spans 15 residues. Trimming removed 6 bases from V and 12 bases from J; junction bases left unmatched: 12. CDR3 in amino acids: CASRALAGGRVVQFF. CDR3 bases: TGTGCCAGCAGAGCTCTAGCGGGGGGGCGGGTGGTGCAGTTCTTC.

This sequence joins TRBV7-2 and TRBJ2-5; 9 bases line up with TRBD1. The CDR3 is 15 amino acids. Trimming at V came to 5 bases and at J to 5 bases, leaving 9 bases not matched to a gene. The V gene's germline CDR1 is SGHTA and CDR2 FQGNSA. This CDR3 reads CASSARDRVWETQYF. Written as DNA, the CDR3 is TGTGCCAGCAGCGCACGGGACAGGGTATGGGAGACCCAGTACTTC.

The rearrangement joins TRBV9 to TRBJ1-2, with a possible D match to TRBD1 (6 bases). Trimming took 0 bases from V and 4 from J, leaving 10 bases between them. Germline V gene sequence: CDR1 SGDLS, CDR2 YYNGEE. This CDR3 comprises 14 residues. The CDR3 protein is CASSVEQGGYGYTF. For the CDR3, the DNA is TGTGCCAGCAGCGTAGAACAGGGTGGCTATGGCTACACCTTC.

DNA of the CDR3: TGCAGCGTTGAAGAACAGGGGTTAACTGAAGCTTTCTTT. It specifies CSVEEQGLTEAFF. This rearrangement joins TRBV29-1 to TRBJ1-1; 7 positions agree with TRBD1. The J segment lost 5 bases and the V segment lost 0 bases, leaving 3 bases of the junction unmatched. In germline, CDR1 is SQVTM, CDR2 ANQGSEA. The CDR3 has 13 residues.

This clone appeared once. The chain links TRBV15 to TRBJ1-2, with D tentatively TRBD1 (5 bases). V lost 0 bases and J 3 bases, leaving 11 bases between the germline ends. There are 15 residues in the CDR3. Germline CDR1 LNHNV, CDR2 YYDKDF (reference sequence). The chain's CDR3 is CATSRDWGGYYGYTF. CDR3 nucleotides: TGTGCCACCAGCAGAGATTGGGGCGGATACTATGGCTACACCTTC.

The chain is built from TRBV5-1 and TRBJ1-1; D not certain. V was cut by 4 bases and J by 8 bases, with 12 bases left in between. Looked up from germline, CDR1 is SGHRS and CDR2 is YFSETQ. The CDR3 loop spans 12 amino acids. Here the CDR3 reads CASSPAGEEAFF. Here the CDR3 DNA reads TGCGCCAGCAGCCCGGCCGGGGAGGAAGCTTTCTTT.

This sequence joins TRBV9 and TRBJ1-4; D remains ambiguous. Deletions cut 2 bases from V and 0 bases from J, with 8 bases between. The CDR3 runs to 15 residues. The V gene's germline CDR1 is SGDLS and CDR2 YYNGEE. The CDR3 DNA is TGTGCCAGCAGCGTGAGTGGTGCAACTAATGAAAAACTGTTTTTT. Amino acids: CASSVSGATNEKLFF. Full variable domain (outside the CDR3, taken from reference TRBV9 and TRBJ1-4): DSGVTQTPKHLITATGQRVTLRCSPRSGDLSVYWYQQSLDQGLQFLIQYYNGEERAKGNILERFSAQQFPDLHSELNLSSLELGDSALYFCASSVSGATNEKLFFGSGTQLSVL.

The chain is built from TRBV4-1 and TRBJ1-2; D remains unclear. The CDR3 extends over 15 amino acids. V gave up 4 bases and J gave up 0 bases, with 12 bases separating them. CDR1 and CDR2 (germline): MGHRA, YSYEKL. CDR3: CASSLGRGANYGYTF. In nucleotides, the CDR3 is TGCGCCAGCAGCCTCGGGCGGGGAGCTAACTATGGCTACACCTTC.

The chain uses TRBV6-1 and TRBJ2-1, with D tentatively TRBD1 (5 bases). The germline CDR1 and CDR2 sequences are MNHNS and SASEGT. V lost 6 bases and J lost 6, with 15 bases in between. The CDR3 is 14 residues long. The CDR3 protein is CASSPGWGLNEQFF. The CDR3, as DNA: TGTGCCAGCAGCCCGGGTTGGGGCCTCAATGAGCAGTTCTTC.

This clone has a handful of counts. The chain couples TRBV6-9 to TRBJ1-6, with D perhaps matching TRBD1 (5 bases). The CDR3 runs to 14 residues. V lost 7 bases to trimming and J lost 8 bases, with 15 bases between them. Germline V gene lookup returns CDR1 MNHGY and CDR2 SVAAGI. The CDR3: CASTRRGPYSPLHF. The CDR3 DNA reads TGTGCCAGCACCCGGCGGGGCCCCTATTCACCCCTCCACTTT.

V gene TRBV9 combines with J gene TRBJ1-1; D gene uncertain. V was trimmed by 2 bases and J by 2 bases, leaving 7 bases between them. The CDR3 extends over 13 amino acids. CDR1 is SGDLS, CDR2 YYNGEE, per germline. For the CDR3, the DNA is TGTGCCAGCAGCGTGTCGAGTAACACTGAAGCTTTCTTT. It encodes CASSVSSNTEAFF.

The chain joins TRBV29-1 to TRBJ2-1, with D perhaps TRBD2 (6 bases). The CDR3 contains 11 residues. V was shortened by 2 bases and J by 14 bases, with 13 bases between the two germline ends. CDR1 SQVTM and CDR2 ANQGSEA come from the germline V gene. The CDR3 DNA reads as TGCAGCGTTGAAAGTGGTGGCGGGAAGTTCTTC. Translating it yields CSVESGGGKFF.

This chain connects TRBV27 to TRBJ2-3, with D hard to call. The germline gives CDR1 MNHEY, CDR2 SMNVEV (reference sequence). This CDR3 is built from 13 residues. Trimming pared 3 bases from V and 8 bases from J, leaving 12 bases between. CDR3 amino acids: CASSFRGSSTQYF. The CDR3 nucleotides are TGTGCCAGCAGTTTCCGCGGCTCAAGTACGCAGTATTTT.

This clone was observed once. The chain joins TRBV10-3 to TRBJ2-2; 8 positions match TRBD1. The CDR3 covers 16 residues. V lost 6 bases, J lost 5 bases, and 11 bases stayed unmatched. Per germline, CDR1 ENHRY and CDR2 SYGVKD. CDR3: CAISGPGGAETGELFF. DNA for the CDR3: TGTGCCATCAGCGGACCAGGGGGCGCGGAAACCGGGGAGCTGTTTTTT.

The rearrangement links TRBV5-1 to TRBJ2-7; TRBD1 might be the D (5 bases). Germline CDR1 and CDR2: SGHRS and YFSETQ. The V gene lost 4 bases and the J gene lost 0 bases, with 11 bases spanning the gap. The CDR3 has 14 residues. The CDR3 bases are TGCGCCAGCAGCCTGCCGACAGACTCCTACGAGCAGTACTTC. This gives the protein CASSLPTDSYEQYF.

This chain links TRBV13 with TRBJ2-3; TRBD2 matches 7 bases. Germline CDR1 and CDR2: PRHDT and FYEKMQ (reference sequence). The CDR3 length is 14 residues. Germline trimming cut 5 bases from V and 5 bases from J; bases unmatched to any gene: 7. Written as DNA, the CDR3 is TGTGCCAGCAGCCCCCGACTAGCTGGAGATACGCAGTATTTT. It translates to CASSPRLAGDTQYF.

The chain has TRBV4-1 and TRBJ2-5, with D perhaps matching TRBD1 (6 bases). CDR3 length equals 15 residues. Germline CDR1 MGHRA, CDR2 YSYEKL. With 4 bases removed from V and 5 bases from J, the gap between germline ends came to 17 bases. The CDR3, as DNA: TGCGCCAGCAGCCGATTCACAGGGCCCGGGGAGACCCAGTACTTC. Its translation is CASSRFTGPGETQYF.

The chain combines TRBV6-1 with TRBJ2-7, with 8 bases identical to TRBD1. Germline CDR1 MNHNS, CDR2 SASEGT. The junction had 13 bases not matched to a gene; V was cut back by 1 base and J by 2 bases. This CDR3 spans 18 amino acids. CDR3 loop: CASSEGTGRTFYPYEQYF. The CDR3 DNA reads TGTGCCAGCAGTGAAGGGACAGGGCGTACATTTTACCCCTACGAGCAGTACTTC.

The chain has TRBV5-6 and TRBJ2-1, with 13 bases that match TRBD2. The CDR3 runs 17 residues. Germline CDR1 SGHDT, CDR2 YYEEEE. J was trimmed by 8 bases and V by 2 bases; bases with no gene match: 10. CDR3 sequence (DNA): TGTGCCAGCAGCTTTTCCGAACTAGCGGGGGGGCGGGATGAGCAGTTCTTC. Translation: CASSFSELAGGRDEQFF.

This chain connects TRBV18 to TRBJ2-1, with TRBD1 identical over 9 bases. Germline V CDR1 and CDR2: KGHSH, LQKENI. The CDR3 totals 14 residues. V shed 2 bases and J 7 bases; nucleotides not matched to a gene: 3. CDR3: CASSPGTGWNEQFF. The CDR3 bases are TGTGCCAGCTCACCAGGGACAGGGTGGAATGAGCAGTTCTTC.

Only one count was recorded for this clone. The chain recombines TRBV18 with TRBJ2-3; D unclear. The length of the CDR3 is 12 residues. With 2 bases removed from V and 4 bases from J, the gap between germline ends came to 4 bases. In germline, CDR1 is KGHSH, CDR2 LQKENI. CDR3 residues: CASSPGPDTQYF. The CDR3 DNA reads as TGTGCCAGCTCACCAGGGCCAGATACGCAGTATTTT. The variable domain in full, with the rest retrieved from reference TRBV18 and TRBJ2-3, is NAGVMQNPRHLVRRRGQEARLRCSPMKGHSHVYWYRQLPEEGLKFMVYLQKENIIDESGMPKERFSAEFPKEGPSILRIQQVVRGDSAAYFCASSPGPDTQYFGPGTRLTVL.